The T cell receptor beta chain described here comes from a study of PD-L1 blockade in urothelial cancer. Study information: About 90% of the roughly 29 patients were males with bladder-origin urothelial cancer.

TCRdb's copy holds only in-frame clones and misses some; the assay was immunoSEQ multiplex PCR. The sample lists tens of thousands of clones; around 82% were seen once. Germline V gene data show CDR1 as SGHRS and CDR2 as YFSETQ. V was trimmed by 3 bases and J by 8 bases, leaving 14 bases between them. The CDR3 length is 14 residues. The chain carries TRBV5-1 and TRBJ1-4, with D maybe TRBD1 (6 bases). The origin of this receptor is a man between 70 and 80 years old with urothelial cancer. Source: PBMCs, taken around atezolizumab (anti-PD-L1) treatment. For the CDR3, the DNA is TGCGCCAGCAGCTCTGGGGGGGCGGGAGAAAAACTGTTTTTT. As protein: CASSSGGAGEKLFF.